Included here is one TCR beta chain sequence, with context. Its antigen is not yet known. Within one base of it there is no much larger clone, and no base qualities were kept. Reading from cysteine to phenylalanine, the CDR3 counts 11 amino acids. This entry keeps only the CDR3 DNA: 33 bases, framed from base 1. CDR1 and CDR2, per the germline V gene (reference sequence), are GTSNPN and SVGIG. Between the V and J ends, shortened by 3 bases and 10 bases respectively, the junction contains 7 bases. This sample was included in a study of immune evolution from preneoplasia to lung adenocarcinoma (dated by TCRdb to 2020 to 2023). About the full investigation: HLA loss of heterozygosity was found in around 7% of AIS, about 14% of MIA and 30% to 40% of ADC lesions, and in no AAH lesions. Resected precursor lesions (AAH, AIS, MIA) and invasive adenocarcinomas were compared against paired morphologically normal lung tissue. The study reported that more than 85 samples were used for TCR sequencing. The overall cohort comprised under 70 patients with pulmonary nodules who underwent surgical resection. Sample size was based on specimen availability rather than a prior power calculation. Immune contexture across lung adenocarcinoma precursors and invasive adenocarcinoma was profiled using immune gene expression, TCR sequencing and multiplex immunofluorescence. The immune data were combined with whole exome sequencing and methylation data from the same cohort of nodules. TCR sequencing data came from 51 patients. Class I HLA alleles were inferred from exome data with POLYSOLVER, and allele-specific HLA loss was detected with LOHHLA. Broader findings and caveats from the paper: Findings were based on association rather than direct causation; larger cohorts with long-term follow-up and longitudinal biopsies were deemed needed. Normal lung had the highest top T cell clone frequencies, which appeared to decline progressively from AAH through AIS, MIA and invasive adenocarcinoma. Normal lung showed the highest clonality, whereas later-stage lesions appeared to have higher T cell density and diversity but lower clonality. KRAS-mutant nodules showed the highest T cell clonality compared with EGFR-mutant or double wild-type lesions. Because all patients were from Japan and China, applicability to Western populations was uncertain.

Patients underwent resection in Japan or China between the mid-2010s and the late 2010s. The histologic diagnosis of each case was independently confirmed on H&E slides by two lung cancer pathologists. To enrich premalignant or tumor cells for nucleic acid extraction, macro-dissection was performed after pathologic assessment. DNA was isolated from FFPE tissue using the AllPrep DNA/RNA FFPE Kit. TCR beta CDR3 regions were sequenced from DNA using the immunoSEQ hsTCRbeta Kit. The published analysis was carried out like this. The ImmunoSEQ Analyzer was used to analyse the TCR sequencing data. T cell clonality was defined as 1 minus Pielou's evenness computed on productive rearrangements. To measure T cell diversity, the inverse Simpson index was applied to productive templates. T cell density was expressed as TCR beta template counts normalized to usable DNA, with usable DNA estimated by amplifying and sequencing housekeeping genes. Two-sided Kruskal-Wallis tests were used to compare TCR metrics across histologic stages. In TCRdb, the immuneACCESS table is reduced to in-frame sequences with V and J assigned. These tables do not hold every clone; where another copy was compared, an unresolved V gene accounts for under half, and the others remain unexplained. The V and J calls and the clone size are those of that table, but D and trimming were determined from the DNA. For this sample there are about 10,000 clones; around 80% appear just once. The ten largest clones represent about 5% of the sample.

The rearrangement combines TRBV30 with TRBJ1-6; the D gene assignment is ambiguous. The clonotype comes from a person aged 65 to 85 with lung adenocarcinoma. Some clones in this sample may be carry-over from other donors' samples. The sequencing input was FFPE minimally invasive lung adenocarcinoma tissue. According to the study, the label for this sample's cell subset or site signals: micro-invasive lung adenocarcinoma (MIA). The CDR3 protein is CAWRRRSPLHF. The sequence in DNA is TGTGCCTGGAGGAGGCGATCACCCCTCCACTTT.